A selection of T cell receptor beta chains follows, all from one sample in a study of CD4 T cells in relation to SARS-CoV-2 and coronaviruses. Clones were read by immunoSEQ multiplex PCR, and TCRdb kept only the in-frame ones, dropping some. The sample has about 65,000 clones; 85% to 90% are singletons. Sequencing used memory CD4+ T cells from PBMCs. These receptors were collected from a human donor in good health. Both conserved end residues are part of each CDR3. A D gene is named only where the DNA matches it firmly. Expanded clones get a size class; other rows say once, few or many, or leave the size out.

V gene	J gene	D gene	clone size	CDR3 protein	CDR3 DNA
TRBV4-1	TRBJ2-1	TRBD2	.	CASSQGPASGRGDEQFF	TGCGCCAGCAGCCAAGGCCCGGCTAGCGGGAGAGGCGATGAGCAGTTCTTC
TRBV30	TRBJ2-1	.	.	CAWSGRGSYNEQFF	TGTGCCTGGAGTGGAAGGGGCTCCTACAATGAGCAGTTCTTC
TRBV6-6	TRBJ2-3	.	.	CATRDPPSTDTQYF	TGTGCCACACGGGACCCCCCAAGCACAGATACGCAGTATTTT
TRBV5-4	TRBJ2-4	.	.	CASSLGGKSKNIQYF	TGTGCCAGCAGCTTGGGAGGCAAGTCCAAAAACATTCAGTACTTC
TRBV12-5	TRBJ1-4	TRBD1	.	CASGGTGEGDQEKLFF	TGTGCTAGTGGGGGGACAGGGGAAGGTGATCAAGAAAAACTGTTTTTT
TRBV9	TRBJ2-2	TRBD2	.	CASSPRLAGVKTGELFF	TGTGCCAGCAGCCCCCGACTAGCGGGAGTGAAAACCGGGGAGCTGTTTTTT
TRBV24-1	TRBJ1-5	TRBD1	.	CATGQGNQPQHF	TGTGCCACCGGACAGGGGAATCAGCCCCAGCATTTT
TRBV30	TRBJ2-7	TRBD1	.	CACKPPGQPTGEQYF	TGTGCCTGTAAGCCACCGGGACAGCCGACCGGAGAGCAGTACTTC
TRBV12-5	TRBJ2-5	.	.	CASGPDGVGETQYF	TGTGCTAGTGGTCCTGATGGGGTAGGGGAGACCCAGTACTTC
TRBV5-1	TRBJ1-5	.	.	CASSLEPGNQPQHF	TGCGCCAGCAGCTTGGAACCAGGGAACCAGCCCCAGCATTTT
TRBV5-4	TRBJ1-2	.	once	CASSLTNYGYTF	TGTGCCAGCAGCTTGACGAACTATGGCTACACCTTC
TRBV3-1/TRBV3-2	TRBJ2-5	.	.	CASSRTTSGGETQYF	TGTGCCAGCAGCCGGACGACCTCCGGGGGAGAGACCCAGTACTTC
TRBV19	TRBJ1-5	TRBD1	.	CASSIDRGMNQPQHF	TGTGCCAGTAGTATAGACAGGGGGATGAATCAGCCCCAGCATTTT
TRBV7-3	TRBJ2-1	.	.	CASSPTISSSYNEQFF	TGTGCCAGCAGCCCCACGATCAGCAGCTCCTACAATGAGCAGTTCTTC
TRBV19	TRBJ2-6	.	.	CASSIGLPLSGANVLTF	TGTGCCAGTAGTATCGGACTACCTCTCTCTGGGGCCAACGTCCTGACTTTC
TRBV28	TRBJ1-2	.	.	CASGLTEPEGYGYTF	TGTGCCAGCGGATTGACGGAGCCTGAAGGCTATGGCTACACCTTC
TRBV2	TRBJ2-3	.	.	CASSVSPETSTDTQYF	TGTGCCAGCAGTGTATCGCCAGAGACTAGCACAGATACGCAGTATTTT
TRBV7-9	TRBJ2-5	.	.	CASSPGGPLAFQETQYF	TGTGCCAGCAGCCCAGGGGGGCCACTAGCGTTCCAAGAGACCCAGTACTTC
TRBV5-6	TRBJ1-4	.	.	CASSLDREGNRGNEKLFF	TGTGCCAGCAGCTTGGACAGGGAGGGGAATCGGGGTAATGAAAAACTGTTTTTT
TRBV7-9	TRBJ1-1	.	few	CASPMGGDMNTEAFF	TGTGCCAGTCCGATGGGGGGGGACATGAACACTGAAGCTTTCTTT
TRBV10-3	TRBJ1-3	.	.	CAIGEPYSGNTIYF	TGTGCCATCGGGGAGCCTTACTCTGGAAACACCATATATTTT
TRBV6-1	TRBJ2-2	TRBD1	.	CASSERQGNTGELFF	TGTGCCAGCAGTGAAAGACAGGGAAACACCGGGGAGCTGTTTTTT
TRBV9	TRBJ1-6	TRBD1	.	CASSLTGQENSPLHF	TGTGCCAGTTCTCTAACGGGACAGGAGAATTCACCCCTCCACTTT
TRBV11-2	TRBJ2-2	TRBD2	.	CASSLTSSRGGSGGELFF	TGTGCCAGCAGCTTAACCAGTTCCCGCGGGGGATCGGGCGGGGAGCTGTTTTTT
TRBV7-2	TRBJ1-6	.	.	CASSDARYSPLHF	TGTGCCAGCAGCGACGCCAGGTATTCACCCCTCCACTTT
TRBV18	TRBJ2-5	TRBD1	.	CASSLGTEETQYF	TGTGCCAGCTCGTTAGGGACAGAAGAGACCCAGTACTTC
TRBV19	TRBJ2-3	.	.	CASSIGQLGTDTQYF	TGTGCCAGTAGTATAGGCCAGTTAGGCACAGATACGCAGTATTTT
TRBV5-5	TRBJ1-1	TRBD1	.	CASSSWTGRAEAFF	TGTGCCAGCAGCTCGTGGACAGGGAGGGCTGAAGCTTTCTTT
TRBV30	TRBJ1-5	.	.	CAWSRLGGNQPQHF	TGTGCCTGGAGCCGACTGGGGGGTAATCAGCCCCAGCATTTT
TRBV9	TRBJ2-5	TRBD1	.	CASSVRDRVRETQYF	TGTGCCAGCAGCGTCCGGGACAGGGTGAGGGAGACCCAGTACTTC
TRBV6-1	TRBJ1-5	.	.	CASSDGRGNQPQHF	TGTGCCAGCAGTGACGGCAGGGGCAATCAGCCCCAGCATTTT
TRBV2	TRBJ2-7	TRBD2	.	CASSDRPPLLAAEQYF	TGTGCCAGCAGTGATAGGCCGCCGTTACTAGCGGCCGAGCAGTACTTC
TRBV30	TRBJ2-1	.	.	CAWSTYSGYNEQFF	TGTGCCTGGAGTACCTATTCAGGGTACAATGAGCAGTTCTTC
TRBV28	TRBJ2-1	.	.	CASTPWGSSYNEQFF	TGTGCCAGCACTCCTTGGGGCAGCTCCTACAATGAGCAGTTCTTC
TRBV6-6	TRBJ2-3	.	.	CASTEVRGRTDTQYF	TGTGCCAGCACAGAAGTCCGGGGGCGCACAGATACGCAGTATTTT